This is a list of T cell receptor beta chains from one sample in a study of CDR3 diversity in severe acne. TCRdb re-derived calls from the PCR reads in MiXCR, one entry per CDR3 protein. The sample shows about 85,000 distinct CDR3 sequences, about 50% of them seen only once. Sequencing used blood. Every receptor here comes from a male donor in good health, serving as a control. The CDR3 runs from the conserved cysteine through the conserved F or W. The D gene is left open where the match is weak. Part of the rows lack a size; the others show once, few, many or a class for expanded clones.

>TRBJ2-3|TRBV7-3|-|-
CASSLTGMGRDTQYF
TGTGCCAGCAGCTTGACGGGAATGGGGAGAGATACGCAGTATTTT
>TRBJ1-2|TRBV6-1|few|-
CASSAGQSYGYTF
TGTGCCAGCAGCGCTGGACAGTCCTATGGCTACACCTTC
>TRBJ2-5|TRBV6-1|-|TRBD2
CASEVAGGTNTGGVVEETQYF
TGTGCCAGCGAGGTAGCGGGAGGAACGAACACCGGGGGGGTGGTGGAAGAGACCCAGTACTTC
>TRBJ1-1|TRBV24-1|-|-
CATSDFRLAGQGTEAFF
TGTGCCACCAGTGATTTTCGGCTAGCGGGGCAGGGGACTGAAGCTTTCTTT
>TRBJ2-7|TRBV10-3|few|TRBD2
CAIRGGSYEQYF
TGTGCCATCAGGGGCGGGAGTTACGAGCAGTACTTC
>TRBJ2-3|TRBV10-3|few|-
CAISEVQEGPDTQYF
TGTGCCATCAGTGAGGTCCAAGAGGGTCCAGATACGCAGTATTTT
>TRBJ2-3|TRBV6-5|-|-
CASGGGTTDTQYF
TGTGCCAGCGGCGGGGGCACCACAGATACGCAGTATTTT
>TRBJ1-2|TRBV29-1|-|-
CSVEGGAPGYTF
TGCAGCGTTGAGGGGGGGGCGCCGGGCTACACCTTC
>TRBJ2-3|TRBV5-8|-|-
CASSFYICSAQRGTGRADTQYF
-
>TRBJ2-6|TRBV7-6|-|-
CASSLGTGHGVTGANVLTF
TGTGCCAGCAGCTTAGGAACCGGGCACGGGGTTACTGGGGCCAACGTCCTGACTTTC
>TRBJ1-4|TRBV25-1|many|-
CASSRGPYSEKLFF
TGTGCCAGCAGTCGCGGGCCGTACTCTGAAAAACTGTTTTTT
>TRBJ1-1|TRBV15|many|TRBD1
CATSRERQGFPEAFF
TGTGCCACCAGCAGAGAAAGACAGGGGTTCCCTGAAGCTTTCTTT
>TRBJ2-3|TRBV24-1|-|-
CATSAGGAGTQYF
TGTGCCACCAGTGCTGGGGGGGCAGGTACGCAGTATTTT
>TRBJ2-1|TRBV7-9|-|TRBD1
CASSLAGQSSYNEQFF
TGTGCCAGCAGCTTAGCGGGACAGAGCTCCTACAATGAGCAGTTCTTC
>TRBJ2-1|TRBV29-1|medium-sized|-
CSVEVYSEFF
TGCAGCGTTGAAGTATACAGCGAGTTCTTC
>TRBJ1-4|TRBV20-1|-|-
CSASPVGGLEKLFF
TGCAGTGCTAGTCCTGTGGGAGGGTTGGAAAAACTGTTTTTT
>TRBJ2-1|TRBV10-2|-|-
CASSEWRYNEQFF
TGCGCCAGCAGTGAGTGGAGGTACAATGAGCAGTTCTTC
>TRBJ1-2|TRBV7-2|-|-
CASSSSTGGAIGYTF
TGTGCCAGCAGCTCGTCGACGGGGGGGGCGATCGGCTACACCTTC
>TRBJ2-3|TRBV2|-|TRBD2
CASSAVAGDRDTQYF
TGTGCCAGCAGTGCGGTAGCGGGAGATCGAGATACGCAGTATTTT
>TRBJ2-7|TRBV6-1|once|TRBD1
CASSEHSDRVEQYF
TGTGCCAGCAGTGAGCACTCGGACAGGGTCGAGCAGTACTTC
>TRBJ2-7|TRBV29-1|many|-
CSVEGDLEQYF
TGCAGCGTTGAGGGGGATCTCGAGCAGTACTTC
>TRBJ2-2|TRBV6-4|-|-
CASSEKEAGELFF
TGTGCCAGCAGTGAAAAGGAAGCCGGGGAGCTGTTTTTT
>TRBJ2-3|TRBV4-3|-|-
CASSQGGGLTLTDTQYF
TGCGCCAGCAGCCAAGGAGGGGGACTCACCCTCACAGATACGCAGTATTTT
>TRBJ2-7|TRBV5-1|-|-
CASRSAPAEPSYEQYF
TGCGCCAGCAGGTCGGCCCCGGCGGAGCCCTCCTACGAGCAGTACTTC